The present TCR beta chain was sequenced within a study of beta chain features in type 1 diabetes. Trimming cost V 7 bases and J 8 bases, with 12 bases left between them. CDR1 is MDHEN, CDR2 SYDVKM, per germline. This CDR3 has 12 residues. The entirety of the isolated RNA underwent reverse transcription, so expressed TCRB transcripts were sequenced. Clones were read by immunoSEQ multiplex PCR, and TCRdb kept only the in-frame ones, dropping some. The sample gives 860,000 or so clones, around a sixth of which show up once; 0.02% to 0.025% is in the top ten. Source material: naive CD4+ T cells from blood. This clonotype was sampled from a woman under 30 in good health. The chain couples TRBV28 to TRBJ2-1, with D possibly called TRBD1 or TRBD2 (5 bases each). CDR3 region: CASTSLGDEQFF. In DNA, the CDR3 is TGTGCCAGCACCTCCCTGGGGGATGAGCAGTTCTTC.